Below, 22 T cell receptor beta chains from the same sample are listed, as sequenced in a study of shared clonotypes between healthy human individuals. Naive CD8 cells, CD45RO-negative and positively selected for CCR7, excluded terminally differentiated effector memory CD45RA+ cells. Sequencing used immunoSEQ multiplex PCR; TCRdb keeps in-frame clones, though not all of them. This repertoire shows almost 700,000 clones, around 90% found once; its top ten account for nearly 25%. Sequencing was carried out using naive CD8+ T cells sorted from blood. The receptors shown here come from a man aged 25 to 40 in good health.

The genes are TRBV14 and TRBJ1-1, with D perhaps TRBD1 (5 bases). This CDR3 spans 13 amino acids. Trimming cost V 7 bases and J 3 bases, with 12 bases left between them. Germline CDR1 SGHDN, CDR2 FVKESK. The CDR3, as DNA: TGTGCCAGCAATAGGGGTGGGGACACTGAAGCTTTCTTT. This codes for CASNRGGDTEAFF.

V and J are TRBV30 and TRBJ2-7; D gene ambiguous. The CDR3 is 15 amino acids. Looked up from germline, CDR1 is GTSNPN and CDR2 is SVGIG (reference sequence). The ends were cut back, 1 base at V and 2 bases at J, with 15 bases in the middle. DNA for the CDR3: TGTGCCTGGAGTGCAGAGGCCAGCCCGGCCTACGAGCAGTACTTC. Translating gives CAWSAEASPAYEQYF.

This chain links TRBV13 with TRBJ2-7; the match to TRBD2 covers 8 bases. The CDR3 is made up of 16 amino acids. Unmatched junction bases numbered 13, after V lost 5 bases and J lost 4 bases. Germline V lookup: CDR1 PRHDT, CDR2 FYEKMQ (reference sequence). CDR3 coding DNA: TGTGCCAGCAGCCAAACTAGCGGAGACACCCCATACGAGCAGTACTTC. Its translation: CASSQTSGDTPYEQYF. Supplemented by reference TRBV13 and TRBJ2-7, the full variable domain reads AAGVIQSPRHLIKEKRETATLKCYPIPRHDTVYWYQQGPGQDPQFLISFYEKMQSDKGSIPDRFSAQQFSDYHSELNMSSLELGDSALYFCASSQTSGDTPYEQYFGPGTRLTVT.

The chain joins TRBV28 to TRBJ2-7; perhaps TRBD1 as D (6 bases). V lost 6 bases to trimming and J lost 2 bases, with 17 bases between them. This CDR3 has 15 residues. CDR1 is MDHEN, CDR2 SYDVKM, per germline. In DNA form, the CDR3 reads TGTGCCAGCAGGGCTCGACAGGAATTCGCCTACGAGCAGTACTTC. Translating it yields CASRARQEFAYEQYF.

The chain employs TRBV29-1 and TRBJ2-7; 7 nucleotides match TRBD2. The CDR3 runs to 15 residues. V shed 5 bases, J shed 7 bases, and the junction held 17 bases outside the gene matches. CDR1 SQVTM and CDR2 ANQGSEA come from the germline V gene. CDR3 coding DNA: TGCAGCGTTCACACGGGATTCACGGCGGGAGATGAGCAGTACTTC. Amino acid sequence: CSVHTGFTAGDEQYF.

This chain joins TRBV14 and TRBJ1-2; D is unresolved. V lost 1 base and J 8 bases, leaving 14 bases between the germline ends. Germline CDR1 reads SGHDN; CDR2 reads FVKESK. The length of the CDR3 is 14 residues. CDR3 region: CASSQVPGGRGYTF. Here the CDR3 DNA reads TGTGCCAGCAGCCAAGTCCCCGGCGGTCGCGGCTACACCTTC.

This clone was detected only once. The CDR3 sequence is CASSPEYVDTQYF. The CDR3 region has the DNA TGTGCCAGCTCACCAGAGTACGTAGATACGCAGTATTTT. The rearrangement uses TRBV18 and TRBJ2-3; no definite D call. Germline CDR1 reads KGHSH; CDR2 reads LQKENI. The length of the CDR3 is 13 residues. V lost 2 bases, J lost 5 bases, and 8 bases lay in between.

The V and J genes are TRBV27 and TRBJ1-1, with a possible D match to TRBD1 (5 bases). V dropped 3 bases and J dropped 4 bases, with 12 bases sitting between them. Per the germline V gene, CDR1 is MNHEY and CDR2 is SMNVEV (reference sequence). This CDR3 contains 14 residues. CDR3 DNA sequence: TGTGCCAGCAGTTTGGGTCTTAGGGGCACTGAAGCTTTCTTT. Amino acid sequence: CASSLGLRGTEAFF.

Here the CDR3 DNA reads TGTGCCAGTAGTATGTTTTCCGGGAATGAGCAGTTCTTC. This gives the protein CASSMFSGNEQFF. V usage is TRBV19 and J usage is TRBJ2-1, with D uncertain. The CDR3 is made up of 13 amino acids. The V end was cut by 3 bases, the J end by 7 bases, with 10 bases between. In germline, CDR1 is LNHDA, CDR2 SQIVND (reference sequence).

The V gene is TRBV5-1, the J gene TRBJ1-4, with TRBD1 matching 7 bases. Germline V gene lookup returns CDR1 SGHRS and CDR2 YFSETQ. The CDR3 loop spans 18 amino acids. With 4 bases clipped from V and 5 bases from J, the junction kept 17 bases outside the gene matches. The CDR3 DNA reads as TGCGCCAGCAGCCCCGGACAGGTTGTTGGTTTCGGGAATGAAAAACTGTTTTTT. Residues: CASSPGQVVGFGNEKLFF.

Concerning this clone: Other DNA variants within this sample encode the same CDR3. The rearrangement links TRBV11-1 to TRBJ2-7; 8 bases agree with TRBD1. The CDR3 has 15 amino acids. V dropped 4 bases and J dropped 3; count of bases not matched to a gene: 8. In germline, CDR1 is SGHAT, CDR2 FQDESV (reference sequence). In DNA form, the CDR3 reads TGTGCCAGCAGCTCCGCCGGGACAGGAAGCTACGAGCAGTACTTC. Its protein product is CASSSAGTGSYEQYF.

The chain joins TRBV11-2 to TRBJ1-2; D remains unclear. The CDR3 covers 13 residues. The V end lost 3 bases, the J end lost 2 bases, and 7 bases lay between the germline ends. Germline V gene lookup returns CDR1 SGHAT and CDR2 FQNNGV. The CDR3 coding sequence is TGTGCCAGCAGCTTCAGGAGCAACTATGGCTACACCTTC. Protein product: CASSFRSNYGYTF.

The rearrangement uses TRBV4-3 and TRBJ1-1; D is ambiguous. Trimming removed 0 bases at V and 6 bases at J, with 17 bases between. Germline CDR1 reads LGHNA; CDR2 reads YSLEER. This CDR3 contains 16 residues. The CDR3 region is CASSQDGGTGGAEAFF. For the CDR3, the DNA is TGCGCCAGCAGCCAAGACGGCGGTACCGGTGGGGCTGAAGCTTTCTTT.

This chain links TRBV10-3 with TRBJ2-7; 7 bases align to TRBD2. The CDR3 is made up of 15 amino acids. CDR1 and CDR2 (germline): ENHRY, SYGVKD. With 6 bases clipped from V and 1 base from J, the junction kept 9 bases outside the gene matches. CDR3 sequence reads: CAIRSGRGKSYEQYF. For the CDR3, the DNA is TGTGCCATCAGGTCAGGGCGGGGGAAGTCCTACGAGCAGTACTTC.

This chain connects TRBV2 to TRBJ2-7; D uncertain. This CDR3 is 15 amino acids long. Trimming cost V 3 bases and J 3 bases, with 15 bases left between them. Looked up from germline, CDR1 is SNHLY and CDR2 is FYNNEI. The chain's CDR3 is CASSDPDGPNYEQYF. In nucleotides, the CDR3 is TGTGCCAGCAGTGATCCGGACGGACCGAACTACGAGCAGTACTTC.

This chain joins TRBV28 and TRBJ2-7; D gene unclear. The V gene's germline CDR1 is MDHEN and CDR2 SYDVKM. This CDR3 contains 11 residues. V was clipped by 7 bases and J by 2 bases, with 6 bases between them. For the CDR3, the DNA is TGTGCCAGCACCTCCACCTACGAGCAGTACTTC. It specifies CASTSTYEQYF.

The chain employs TRBV27 and TRBJ1-1, with D unresolved. Deletions cut 5 bases from V and 0 bases from J, with 16 bases between. Germline CDR1 is MNHEY and CDR2 is SMNVEV (reference sequence). This CDR3 comprises 16 residues. The CDR3 region has the DNA TGTGCCAGCAGTCCGACGAAAGGGCCAATGAACACTGAAGCTTTCTTT. Amino acid sequence: CASSPTKGPMNTEAFF.

The rearrangement joins TRBV29-1 to TRBJ1-1, with no clear D. Germline V gives CDR1 SQVTM, CDR2 ANQGSEA. The CDR3 consists of 13 residues. V dropped 4 bases and J dropped 11 bases, with 20 bases sitting between them. CDR3 sequence: CSVVGGEGVFAFF. The CDR3 DNA reads as TGCAGCGTTGTGGGCGGCGAGGGAGTTTTTGCTTTCTTT.

This clone was seen once. V usage is TRBV6-5 and J usage is TRBJ2-1, with D perhaps TRBD2 (5 bases). From germline, CDR1 is MNHEY and CDR2 SVGAGI. This CDR3 is built from 15 residues. V was trimmed by 2 bases and J by 5 bases, leaving 13 bases between them. CDR3 nucleotides: TGTGCCAGCAGTTACCCCGGGGTGGACGACAATGAGCAGTTCTTC. Amino acid sequence: CASSYPGVDDNEQFF.

The chain combines TRBV29-1 with TRBJ2-7; weak D call: TRBD2 (6 bases). This CDR3 spans 11 amino acids. Looked up from germline, CDR1 is SQVTM and CDR2 is ANQGSEA. The CDR3 is CSSEMGGEQYF. CDR3 nucleotides: TGCAGTTCTGAGATGGGAGGAGAGCAGTACTTC.

The chain has TRBV25-1 and TRBJ2-2; no firm D call. V was cut by 0 bases and J by 2 bases, with 13 bases left in between. Germline lookup yields CDR1 MGHDK and CDR2 SYGVNS. The CDR3 runs to 17 residues. The CDR3: CASSEYPVILNTGELFF. The CDR3, as DNA: TGTGCCAGCAGTGAATATCCAGTAATCCTTAACACCGGGGAGCTGTTTTTT.

V is TRBV15 and J is TRBJ2-1; 9 bases match TRBD1. CDR1 is LNHNV and CDR2 is YYDKDF in the germline V gene (reference sequence). The CDR3 runs 16 residues. V lost 5 bases and J lost 0; bases outside the gene matches: 5. CDR3 region: CATSWGQGSSYNEQFF. The CDR3 nucleotides read TGTGCCACCAGCTGGGGACAGGGAAGCTCCTACAATGAGCAGTTCTTC.